These 30 T cell receptor beta chains were all obtained from the same sample, sequenced in a study of control samples from healthy donors and cancer patients. Profiled with immunoSEQ multiplex PCR; TCRdb holds only in-frame clones, not every one. There are approximately 44,000 clones in the sample; 70% occur only once, and roughly 15% lies in the top ten. Sequenced input: formalin-fixed, paraffin-embedded tissue. The source of these receptors is a male donor with melanoma.

This clone was observed a single time. V is TRBV5-1 and J is TRBJ2-3; weak D call: TRBD1 (6 bases). Per the germline V gene, CDR1 is SGHRS and CDR2 is YFSETQ. CDR3 length: 15 amino acids. V was clipped by 0 bases and J by 2 bases, with 10 bases between them. The CDR3 loop is CASSLVGHDTDTQYF. The CDR3 nucleotides are TGCGCCAGCAGCTTGGTGGGACACGACACAGATACGCAGTATTTT.

CDR3 protein: CAISPGAYNEQFF. CDR3 DNA: TGTGCCATCAGCCCGGGAGCCTACAATGAGCAGTTCTTC. The chain recombines TRBV10-3 with TRBJ2-1, with D possibly matching TRBD2 (6 bases). The germline V gene has CDR1 ENHRY and CDR2 SYGVKD. Trimming pared 6 bases from V and 2 bases from J, leaving 8 bases between. The CDR3 is made up of 13 amino acids.

This sequence joins TRBV19 and TRBJ2-1; TRBD2 might be the D (5 bases). CDR3 length: 18 amino acids. Germline CDR1 and CDR2: LNHDA and SQIVND (reference sequence). V was pared by 1 base and J by 0 bases, with 16 bases between. This CDR3 reads CASSIAPPSGISYNEQFF. CDR3 coding DNA: TGTGCCAGTAGTATAGCCCCACCCTCGGGGATCTCCTACAATGAGCAGTTCTTC.

The chain joins TRBV18 to TRBJ1-4; D not certain. This CDR3 is built from 12 residues. The germline V gene has CDR1 KGHSH and CDR2 LQKENI. Deletions cut 3 bases from V and 4 bases from J, with 3 bases between. This CDR3 reads CASSPSNEKLFF. The CDR3 coding sequence is TGTGCCAGCTCACCGAGTAATGAAAAACTGTTTTTT.

This clone was seen only a few times. This chain joins TRBV6-5 and TRBJ2-5, with D uncertain. The CDR3 spans 11 residues. Trimming took off 2 bases at V and 5 bases at J, with 3 bases between the two ends. Per germline, CDR1 MNHEY and CDR2 SVGAGI. The CDR3 DNA is TGTGCCAGCAGTTACATTGAGACCCAGTACTTC. It is translated as CASSYIETQYF.

The V gene is TRBV19, the J gene TRBJ2-3; 7 bases map to TRBD2. The CDR3 has 17 residues. V shed 5 bases, J shed 9 bases, and the junction held 20 bases outside the gene matches. Per the germline V gene, CDR1 is LNHDA and CDR2 is SQIVND (reference sequence). In DNA, the CDR3 is TGTGCCAGTAGTGGGGGGGTAGCGTTTCCCCCTCCCCCCACGCAGTATTTT. Translation gives CASSGGVAFPPPPTQYF.

This rearrangement joins TRBV20-1 to TRBJ2-7; D unresolved. V gave up 6 bases and J gave up 3 bases, with 9 bases separating them. The CDR3 contains 11 residues. From germline, CDR1 is DFQATT and CDR2 SNEGSKA (reference sequence). As DNA, the CDR3 is TGCAGTGCGGCAGAAATCTACGAGCAGTACTTC. It is translated as CSAAEIYEQYF.

This clone was counted between two and nine times. The rearrangement joins TRBV21-1 to TRBJ1-1. TRBV21-1 is a known pseudogene. The CDR3 runs to 15 residues. The CDR3 DNA follows: TGTGCCAGCAGCAAGCCCGGACCCGTCAACACTGAAGCTTTCTTT. Protein sequence: CASSKPGPVNTEAFF.

The chain is built from TRBV28 and TRBJ2-1; 8 bases line up with TRBD2. The CDR3 spans 12 residues. Germline trimming cut 5 bases from V and 15 bases from J; bases unmatched to any gene: 9. Germline V gene lookup returns CDR1 MDHEN and CDR2 SYDVKM. The CDR3 nucleotides are TGTGCCAGCAGTCCAAAAATAGCGGGGAGGTTCTTC. It translates to CASSPKIAGRFF. The full variable domain, rest sourced from reference TRBV28 and TRBJ2-1, is DVKVTQSSRYLVKRTGEKVFLECVQDMDHENMFWYRQDPGLGLRLIYFSYDVKMKEKGDIPEGYSVSREKKERFSLILESASTNQTSMYLCASSPKIAGRFFGPGTRLTVL.

This chain joins TRBV10-2 and TRBJ2-3; possibly TRBD1 for D (5 bases). The CDR3 is 14 amino acids. V lost 4 bases and J lost 2, with 10 bases in between. In germline, CDR1 is WSHSY, CDR2 SAAADI. The chain's CDR3 is CASSGGSYTDTQYF. In DNA form, the CDR3 reads TGCGCCAGCAGTGGGGGCAGCTACACAGATACGCAGTATTTT.

This clone showed up just once. The genes are TRBV6-5 and TRBJ1-2, with 9 bases fitting TRBD1. The ends lost 2 bases at V and 7 bases at J; junction bases unmatched: 5. This CDR3 contains 14 residues. CDR1 MNHEY and CDR2 SVGAGI come from the germline V gene. CDR3 protein: CASSYGQGRSGYTF. The DNA for the CDR3 is TGTGCCAGCAGTTACGGACAGGGGCGGAGTGGCTACACCTTC.

V gene TRBV19 combines with J gene TRBJ2-3; D is unclear. Germline values: CDR1 LNHDA, CDR2 SQIVND (reference sequence). CDR3 size: 15 residues. Trimming pared 4 bases from V and 0 bases from J, leaving 11 bases between. CDR3: CASSTTPSSTDTQYF. The CDR3 coding sequence is TGTGCCAGTAGTACCACACCTTCTAGCACAGATACGCAGTATTTT.

The chain carries TRBV4-1 and TRBJ1-2; TRBD1 might be the D (5 bases). The V gene's germline CDR1 is MGHRA and CDR2 YSYEKL. The V gene lost 2 bases and the J gene lost 4 bases, with 17 bases spanning the gap. CDR3 size: 16 residues. The chain's CDR3 is CASSQPDGTEGYGYTF. In DNA, the CDR3 is TGCGCCAGCAGCCAACCCGACGGGACGGAGGGCTATGGCTACACCTTC.

The J gene is TRBJ1-1, the V gene TRBV2; D is undetermined. The CDR3 length is 13 residues. Deletions cut 5 bases from V and 0 bases from J, with 7 bases between. CDR1 is SNHLY and CDR2 is FYNNEI in the germline V gene. The CDR3 DNA follows: TGTGCCAGCAGTACACAAGTGAACACTGAAGCTTTCTTT. It codes for CASSTQVNTEAFF. The whole variable domain, remainder taken from reference TRBV2 and TRBJ1-1, is EPEVTQTPSHQVTQMGQEVILRCVPISNHLYFYWYRQILGQKVEFLVSFYNNEISEKSEIFDDQFSVERPDGSNFTLKIRSTKLEDSAMYFCASSTQVNTEAFFGQGTRLTVV.

This chain joins TRBV14 and TRBJ1-1, with no clear D. Germline CDR1 is SGHDN and CDR2 is FVKESK. V lost 1 base, J lost 5 bases, and 11 bases lay in between. The CDR3 length is 14 residues. The CDR3 sequence is CASSQVPRITEAFF. CDR3 in DNA: TGTGCCAGCAGCCAAGTACCCAGGATAACTGAAGCTTTCTTT.

The genes are TRBV27 and TRBJ2-7, with D perhaps matching TRBD1 (6 bases). The CDR3 runs to 13 residues. Germline loops: CDR1 MNHEY, CDR2 SMNVEV (reference sequence). V was pared by 3 bases and J by 3 bases, with 9 bases between. CDR3 in DNA: TGTGCCAGCAGTTTCTTCAGGGGCTACGAGCAGTACTTC. Translation gives CASSFFRGYEQYF.

The V call is TRBV11-2, the J call TRBJ2-2, with a weak D call TRBD2 (6 bases). CDR1 is SGHAT, CDR2 FQNNGV, per germline. The CDR3 has 16 residues. V was trimmed by 5 bases and J by 5 bases, leaving 18 bases between them. The CDR3 DNA follows: TGTGCCAGCAGCCCACGCGGGGAGCGGCTTACCGGGGAGCTGTTTTTT. This gives the protein CASSPRGERLTGELFF.

The table lists this clone with a count of one. The chain couples TRBV6-5 to TRBJ2-1; no clear D gene. The CDR3 loop spans 13 amino acids. V lost 5 bases and J lost 3, with 8 bases in between. CDR1 is MNHEY and CDR2 is SVGAGI in the germline V gene. The CDR3 DNA is TGTGCCAGCAGTAAAACAATCTACAATGAGCAGTTCTTC. Protein product: CASSKTIYNEQFF.

The rearrangement joins TRBV6-5 to TRBJ1-4; D not resolved. This CDR3 spans 14 amino acids. The germline CDR1 and CDR2 sequences are MNHEY and SVGAGI. V was pared by 4 bases and J by 7 bases, with 13 bases between. CDR3 in amino acids: CASSFGREREKLFF. CDR3 sequence (DNA): TGTGCCAGCAGTTTTGGGCGGGAGCGTGAAAAACTGTTTTTT.

In DNA form, the CDR3 reads TGTGCCAGCAGCATAGGAGAAACCCAGTACTTC. Its protein is CASSIGETQYF. This sequence joins TRBV11-2 and TRBJ2-5; D not resolved. Trimming stripped 5 bases from V and 8 bases from J, with 9 bases between. This CDR3 region has 11 residues. The germline CDR1 and CDR2 sequences are SGHAT and FQNNGV.

The chain couples TRBV24-1 to TRBJ1-1; TRBD1 agrees at 7 bases. Germline V gene sequence: CDR1 KGHDR, CDR2 SFDVKD. J lost 7 bases, V lost 3 bases, and 4 bases had no gene match. The CDR3 has 13 residues. The DNA for the CDR3 is TGTGCCACCAGTGATCGAGACAGGGATGAAGCTTTCTTT. It encodes CATSDRDRDEAFF.

The chain is built from TRBV6-6 and TRBJ1-5; no clear D. V was cut by 6 bases and J by 4 bases, with 10 bases left in between. Germline loops: CDR1 MNHNY, CDR2 SVGAGI (reference sequence). This CDR3 contains 13 residues. The CDR3 sequence is CASSSGPNQPQHF. In nucleotides, the CDR3 is TGTGCCAGCAGCTCAGGACCAAATCAGCCCCAGCATTTT.

This rearrangement joins TRBV10-3 to TRBJ2-5; D gene uncertain. Trimming pared 2 bases from V and 7 bases from J, leaving 8 bases between. Germline assignment: CDR1 ENHRY and CDR2 SYGVKD. CDR3 size: 12 residues. This chain's CDR3 is CAISETRVTQYF. Here the CDR3 DNA reads TGTGCCATCAGTGAGACCCGCGTGACCCAGTACTTC.

About this clone: Since a much larger clone is just one base distant, this may be a read error. The sample has other DNA sequences that encode this CDR3 too. V and J are TRBV5-4 and TRBJ2-3, with TRBD2 identical over 7 bases. With V trimmed by 2 bases and J by 12 bases, 15 bases remained unmatched. This CDR3 is 15 amino acids long. The germline V gene encodes CDR1 SGHNT and CDR2 YYREEE (reference sequence). The DNA of the CDR3 is TGTGCCAGCAGCTTACCCCCTTCTAGCCGGGAGGCTCAGTATTTT. Translation gives CASSLPPSSREAQYF. The full variable domain, in which reference TRBV5-4 and TRBJ2-3 provide the parts outside the CDR3, is ETGVTQSPTHLIKTRGQQVTLRCSSQSGHNTVSWYQQALGQGPQFIFQYYREEENGRGNFPPRFSGLQFPNYSSELNVNALELDDSALYLCASSLPPSSREAQYFGPGTRLTVL.

This chain links TRBV7-2 with TRBJ2-3; 12 bases agree with TRBD2. Germline CDR1 SGHTA, CDR2 FQGNSA. The CDR3 extends over 15 amino acids. V shed 2 bases and J 5 bases; nucleotides not matched to a gene: 2. CDR3 nucleotide sequence: TGTGCCAGCAGCTTACCTAGCGGGAGGGTAGATACGCAGTATTTT. It yields the protein CASSLPSGRVDTQYF.

The chain couples TRBV12-3 or TRBV12-4 to TRBJ1-1; D remains unclear. CDR3 length: 12 amino acids. Trimming took 4 bases from V and 11 from J, leaving 14 bases between them. CDR3 in DNA: TGTGCCAGCAGTTCATGGAGGCCCCCGGCTTTCTTT. Protein: CASSSWRPPAFF.

This clone was observed a single time. The gene calls are TRBV11-2 and TRBJ2-2; 7 nucleotides match TRBD2. The J segment lost 0 bases and the V segment lost 5 bases, leaving 6 bases of the junction unmatched. CDR1 is SGHAT, CDR2 FQNNGV, per germline. There are 16 residues in the CDR3. The DNA for the CDR3 is TGTGCCAGCAGCCCCACTAGCGCTGCGAACACCGGGGAGCTGTTTTTT. Protein: CASSPTSAANTGELFF.

This clone is large. The same CDR3 arises from other DNA sequences in this sample as well. The chain carries TRBV7-7 and TRBJ2-2; D might be TRBD2 (5 bases). The CDR3 extends over 12 amino acids. V gave up 10 bases and J gave up 6 bases, with 12 bases separating them. Germline values: CDR1 SSHAT, CDR2 FNYEAQ (reference sequence). DNA of the CDR3: TGTGCCACCGGAGGTATATCCGGGGAGCTGTTTTTT. Translated, it gives CATGGISGELFF.

As for this clone: The sample has other DNA sequences that encode this CDR3 too. The chain carries TRBV7-8 and TRBJ2-2; D is uncertain. In germline, CDR1 is SGHVS, CDR2 FQNEAQ. V lost 6 bases, J lost 5 bases, and 10 bases lay in between. This CDR3 has 13 amino acids. The CDR3: CASSFQPTGELFF. CDR3 nucleotides: TGTGCCAGCAGTTTCCAGCCTACCGGGGAGCTGTTTTTT.

The rearrangement uses TRBV2 and TRBJ2-5; tentative D call: TRBD2 (6 bases). V lost 7 bases and J 5 bases, leaving 17 bases between the germline ends. Germline V gene data show CDR1 as SNHLY and CDR2 as FYNNEI. This CDR3 spans 14 amino acids. The CDR3 region has the DNA TGTGCCAGCACCGGAGAGGGACTCGGGGAGACCCAGTACTTC. It translates to CASTGEGLGETQYF.